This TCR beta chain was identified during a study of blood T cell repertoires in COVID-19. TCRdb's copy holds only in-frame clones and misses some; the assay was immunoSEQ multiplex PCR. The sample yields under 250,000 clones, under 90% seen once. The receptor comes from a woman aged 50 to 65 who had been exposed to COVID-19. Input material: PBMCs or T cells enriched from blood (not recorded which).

The CDR3 sequence: CAITPGGAGSPLHF. The CDR3 nucleotides are TGTGCCATCACCCCGGGCGGGGCGGGTTCACCCCTCCACTTT. J is TRBJ1-6 and V is TRBV6-6; tentatively, D is TRBD1 (5 bases). Germline-derived CDR1 and CDR2 are MNHNY and SVGAGI (reference sequence). The CDR3 loop spans 14 amino acids. Trimming removed 10 bases at V and 9 bases at J, with 19 bases between.